What follows is one TCR beta chain and its context. This receptor's antigen is unknown. Base qualities are not at hand, and no much larger clone is one base apart. CDR3 length: 13 amino acids, cysteine to phenylalanine. Kept here is only the CDR3 DNA, which spans 39 bases and is read in frame from base 1. V sheds 5 bases and J sheds 0 bases, leaving 8 bases between their ends. The CDR1 and CDR2 encoded by the germline V gene are ENHRY and SYGVKD. These data are taken from a study of shared clonotypes between healthy human individuals (dated by TCRdb to the early 2020s). Regarding the complete study: Three men and two women, aged 18 to 49 years, made up the cohort. Each donor's leukapheresis produced roughly between roughly 0.94 and 9.5 billion PBMCs. To estimate repertoire size and how much clonotypes are shared between individuals, the study performed deep sequencing of blood TCR repertoires from roughly five healthy adults. For each donor, three plates each were used for CD4 naive and CD4 memory, two plates were used for CD8 naive, and one plate was used for CD8 memory. To increase sequencing depth and limit assay-specific biases, different laboratories used diverse techniques to prepare libraries and sequence TCR repertoires.

Using the deep immunoSEQ assay, TCR CDR3 regions were amplified from genomic DNA by multiplex PCR. Extracted genomic DNA from each cell subset was distributed evenly across all wells of several immunoSEQ 96-well plates, and each plate was treated as a replicate. For sorted subsets, roughly 200 ng genomic DNA, equal to tens of thousands of T cell genomes, was loaded into each replicate PCR. Purified libraries were measured with a Qubit 3.0 fluorometer, size-checked on a Bioanalyzer 2100, and measured again with the KAPA Library Quantification kit. A separate single-read 150-cycle Illumina NextSeq 550 flow cell was used to sequence each immunoSEQ 96-well plate. In the source study's methods: The immunoSEQ output contained only junctional sequences without quality scores, so filtering could not match that applied to full-length reads. Sequences were annotated with PyIR, a Python wrapper for IgBLAST v1.9, and V/J genes and CDR3 were assigned using IMGT germline references. Reads were filtered out if the reads had weak V/J assignments (E-value above 1e-6), no CDR3, stop codons, out-of-frame junctions, or ambiguous translated residues. V3J clonotypes were defined as sequences sharing an identical inferred V gene, J gene, and CDR3 amino acid sequence. To compute the percentage overlap between repertoires, the number of shared unique clonotypes was divided by the size of the smaller repertoire. Repertoire richness was assessed with RTK rarefaction, the Chao1 estimator, and Recon v2.1 estimates of unobserved clonotypes. Generation probabilities were computed with OLGA for all TCRbeta clonotypes obtained by the gDNA method from a handful of donors. The table was pulled from immuneACCESS by TCRdb, which kept in-frame rearrangements only. Such tables lose some clones; where checked, under half of the loss comes from unresolved V genes, and the rest has no known cause. Clone size and the V and J calls come from that table; the DNA yielded D and trimming. For this sample there are about 960,000 clones; 76% appear just once. Of the sample, roughly 1.5% is held by the ten largest clones.

Study-wide findings and limitations: Larger estimated clonotype richness was generally found for naive subsets than for memory subsets. Sampling was restricted to blood, and TCR repertoires in tissues likely differ from the TCR repertoires found in blood. The genetic and exposure-history diversity represented was limited by the small number of donors. Based on pairwise subsampling, the degree of clonotype sharing among donors was expected to be affected by sequencing depth. Approximately 5% of naive CD4, roughly 3.5% of naive CD8, roughly 2.4% of memory CD4, and approximately 0.39% of memory CD8 clonotypes were shared across four donors. Rarefaction of sorted-subset datasets indicated incomplete sequencing despite the large sequencing depth. Compared with non-shared clonotypes, the clonotypes found in all four sorted-subset donors had higher generation probabilities.

Healthy HIV-negative adults with no recently reported acute infections or vaccinations were included as donors. All donors were Caucasian adults living in Nashville, Tennessee, USA. CD4+ T cells were enriched by magnetic negative selection, after which naive cells were positively selected on CD45RA and the negative fraction was taken as the memory subset. Blood was collected by leukapheresis, and PBMCs were isolated by Ficoll-Histopaque density gradient centrifugation and then cryopreserved in liquid nitrogen vapor phase. Analytical flow cytometry was used to check the purity and quantity of every magnetically sorted T cell population. Genomic DNA was isolated from every sorted fraction and measured by UV absorbance on a Nanodrop 2000c.

The sequence links TRBV10-3 to TRBJ2-7; possibly the D gene is TRBD1, per 5 matching bases. The sequenced material came from memory CD4+ T cells sorted from blood. In the paper's terms, the cell subset or site label means: CD45RA-negative fraction. The origin of this receptor is a young man in good health. The nucleotide sequence reads as follows: TGTGCCATCAGTAAGACAGACTCCTACGAGCAGTACTTC. Translation gives CAISKTDSYEQYF.